A single sample is the source of the 12 T cell receptor beta chains below, sequenced in a study of blood T cells in healthy people across ages. The use of a sample-barcoded 5' primer and a J-beta primer mix characterized a second PCR of roughly 6 to 11 cycles. TCRdb redid the calling of the 5' RACE reads with MiXCR, one entry per CDR3 protein. The sample shows 1.8 million or so distinct CDR3 sequences, about two fifths of them seen only once. Sequencing was performed on blood. These receptors all come from a human donor in good health.

This clonotype was seen more than once but under ten times. The V gene is TRBV28, the J gene TRBJ2-2; TRBD2 agrees at 12 bases. This CDR3 has 15 residues. After removal of 4 bases from V and 6 bases from J, the junction contained 3 bases not matched to a gene. Germline V lookup: CDR1 MDHEN, CDR2 SYDVKM. CDR3 sequence: CASSSLAGGPGELFF. The CDR3 DNA sequence: TGTGCCAGCAGTTCCCTAGCGGGGGGGCCCGGGGAGCTGTTTTTT.

A few counts support this clonotype. The chain couples TRBV10-3 to TRBJ1-6; possibly TRBD1 for D (6 bases). Germline CDR1 and CDR2: ENHRY and SYGVKD. The germline V and J ends were trimmed by 3 bases and 7 bases, with 10 bases remaining between them. CDR3 length equals 14 residues. The CDR3 coding sequence is TGTGCCATCAGTGAAGGGCAGGGGAATTCACCCCTCCACTTT. Protein sequence: CAISEGQGNSPLHF.

This clonotype showed up just a few times. V usage is TRBV14 and J usage is TRBJ2-5; D is possibly TRBD1 (5 bases). From germline, CDR1 is SGHDN and CDR2 FVKESK. There are 19 residues in the CDR3. Between the trimmed V and J ends, which lost 0 bases and 2 bases, there was a span of 22 bases. DNA of the CDR3: TGTGCCAGCAGCCAAGATAGTAGGGGCCTCATCTATCGACAAGAGACCCAGTACTTC. Protein sequence: CASSQDSRGLIYRQETQYF.

This clonotype occurred a few times. The chain has TRBV29-1 and TRBJ1-1, with D perhaps TRBD1 (5 bases). The CDR3 sequence is 12 residues long. V lost 3 bases, J lost 5 bases, and 10 bases lay in between. Germline CDR1 reads SQVTM; CDR2 reads ANQGSEA. In DNA form, the CDR3 reads TGCAGCGTTGAGGGACTTTTTACTGAAGCTTTCTTT. Translation: CSVEGLFTEAFF.

With respect to this clonotype: Germline and junction disagree at one end, which may indicate a read error. The rearrangement links TRBV18 to TRBJ2-4; TRBD1 aligns across 10 bases. The CDR3 is 13 residues long. The germline V gene encodes CDR1 KGHSH and CDR2 LQKENI. In nucleotides, the CDR3 is TGTGCCAGCTCACCGGGACAGGGGATCATTCGGTACTTC. Residues: CASSPGQGIIRYF.

This chain links TRBV7-2 with TRBJ1-4, with unresolved D. CDR3 length: 12 residues. Trimming stripped 3 bases from V and 10 bases from J, with 9 bases between. Germline V CDR1 and CDR2: SGHTA, FQGNSA. The CDR3 sequence is CASSFAPGKLFF. The CDR3, as DNA: TGTGCCAGCAGCTTCGCGCCGGGAAAACTGTTTTTT.

This clonotype turned up a few times. V usage is TRBV5-6 and J usage is TRBJ1-5; 9 nucleotides line up with TRBD1. The CDR3 is 15 residues long. J gave up 8 bases and V 4 bases, and 10 bases lay outside the gene matches. Germline assignment: CDR1 SGHDT and CDR2 YYEEEE. CDR3 sequence (DNA): TGTGCCAGCAGCCCCACGAGGACAGGGGTGGAGCCCCAGCATTTT. It yields the protein CASSPTRTGVEPQHF.

The chain uses TRBV4-1 and TRBJ1-2, with D perhaps matching TRBD1 (5 bases). Between the trimmed V and J ends, which lost 1 base and 8 bases, there was a span of 26 bases. Germline lookup yields CDR1 MGHRA and CDR2 YSYEKL. This CDR3 has 18 residues. The DNA of the CDR3 is TGCGCCAGCAGCCAAGGTTCGGGACCTTCTCGACTTGGAGGGGGCTACACCTTC. It specifies CASSQGSGPSRLGGGYTF.

This clonotype was recorded a few times. The chain links TRBV12-3 or TRBV12-4 to TRBJ1-1; D ambiguous. The CDR3 contains 13 residues. V gave up 2 bases and J gave up 3 bases, with 7 bases separating them. CDR3 DNA: TGTGCCAGCAGTTTAACGTCTGACACTGAAGCTTTCTTT. It yields the protein CASSLTSDTEAFF.

The chain is built from TRBV6-1 and TRBJ1-2, with D possibly TRBD1 on 5 matching bases. The CDR3 has 15 residues. Trimming shortened V by 6 bases and J by 1 base, and 15 bases separated the two germline ends. Germline assignment: CDR1 MNHNS and CDR2 SASEGT. Here the CDR3 DNA reads TGTGCCAGCAGCGTAAGCGGGACGAATAACTATGGCTACACCTTC. Its translation: CASSVSGTNNYGYTF.

The chain couples TRBV7-3 to TRBJ2-5, with a possible D match to TRBD2 (6 bases). The CDR3 runs 15 residues. Germline assignment: CDR1 SGHTA and CDR2 FQGTGA. The germline V and J ends were trimmed by 5 bases and 5 bases, with 18 bases remaining between them. The CDR3, as DNA: TGTGCCAGCAGCCCCCGGGGGATGGGGGATGAGACCCAGTACTTC. Amino acids: CASSPRGMGDETQYF.

Here the CDR3 DNA reads TGTGCCAGCAGTGACTCGGCGTCCAGCGATGAGCAGTTCTTC. This encodes CASSDSASSDEQFF. The rearrangement joins TRBV6-4 to TRBJ2-1, with D unresolved. V was shortened by 0 bases and J by 8 bases, with 11 bases between the two germline ends. This CDR3 spans 14 amino acids. The germline gives CDR1 MRHNA, CDR2 SNTAGT.